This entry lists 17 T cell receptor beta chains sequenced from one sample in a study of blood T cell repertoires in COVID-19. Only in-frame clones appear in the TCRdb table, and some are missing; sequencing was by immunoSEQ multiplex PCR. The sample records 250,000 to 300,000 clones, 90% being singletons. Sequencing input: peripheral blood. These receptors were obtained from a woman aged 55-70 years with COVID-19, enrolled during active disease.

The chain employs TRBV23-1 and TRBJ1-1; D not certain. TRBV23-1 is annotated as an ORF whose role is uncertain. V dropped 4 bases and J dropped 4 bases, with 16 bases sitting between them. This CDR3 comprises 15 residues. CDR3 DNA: TGCGCCAGCAGTCTTCGGGAGGGCCCAGCCACTGAAGCTTTCTTT. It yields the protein CASSLREGPATEAFF.

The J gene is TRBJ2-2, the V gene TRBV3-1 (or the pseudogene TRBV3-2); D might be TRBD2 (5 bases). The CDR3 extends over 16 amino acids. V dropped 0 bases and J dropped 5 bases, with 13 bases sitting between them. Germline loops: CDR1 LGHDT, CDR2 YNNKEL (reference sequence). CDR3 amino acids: CASSQDQGSGTGELFF. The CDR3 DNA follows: TGTGCCAGCAGCCAAGATCAAGGGTCGGGGACCGGGGAGCTGTTTTTT.

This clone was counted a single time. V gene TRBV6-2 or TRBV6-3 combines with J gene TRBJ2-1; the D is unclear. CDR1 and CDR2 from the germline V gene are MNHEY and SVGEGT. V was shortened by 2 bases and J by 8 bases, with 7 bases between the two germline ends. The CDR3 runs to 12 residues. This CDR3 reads CASSYALHEQFF. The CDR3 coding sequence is TGTGCCAGCAGTTACGCACTACATGAGCAGTTCTTC.

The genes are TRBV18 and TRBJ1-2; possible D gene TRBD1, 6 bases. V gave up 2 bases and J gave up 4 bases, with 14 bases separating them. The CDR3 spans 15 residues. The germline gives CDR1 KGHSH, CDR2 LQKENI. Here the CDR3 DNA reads TGTGCCAGCTCACCAAACACAGGGAACGTCTATGGCTACACCTTC. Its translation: CASSPNTGNVYGYTF.

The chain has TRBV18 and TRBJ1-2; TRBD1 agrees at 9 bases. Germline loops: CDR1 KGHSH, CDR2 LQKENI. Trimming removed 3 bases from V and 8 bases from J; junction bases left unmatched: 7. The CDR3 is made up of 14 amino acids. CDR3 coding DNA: TGTGCCAGCTCACCCCAGGGACAGGGCGGCGGCTACACCTTC. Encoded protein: CASSPQGQGGGYTF.

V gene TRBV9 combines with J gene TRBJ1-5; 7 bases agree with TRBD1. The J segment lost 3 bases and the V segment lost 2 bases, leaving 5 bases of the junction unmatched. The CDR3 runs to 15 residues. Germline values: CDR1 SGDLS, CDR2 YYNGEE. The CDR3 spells CASSVSDRVNQPQHF. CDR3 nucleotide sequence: TGTGCCAGCAGCGTCTCCGACAGGGTCAATCAGCCCCAGCATTTT.

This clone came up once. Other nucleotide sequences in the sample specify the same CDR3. For the CDR3, the DNA is TGCGCCAGCAGCTTTTCCGGACAGGGGGCTTACGAGCAGTACTTC. This gives the protein CASSFSGQGAYEQYF. This chain links TRBV5-1 with TRBJ2-7; 11 bases line up with TRBD1. Losses at the gene ends were 2 bases for V and 4 bases for J; bases not matched to a gene: 5. CDR1 is SGHRS and CDR2 is YFSETQ in the germline V gene. The CDR3 length is 15 residues.

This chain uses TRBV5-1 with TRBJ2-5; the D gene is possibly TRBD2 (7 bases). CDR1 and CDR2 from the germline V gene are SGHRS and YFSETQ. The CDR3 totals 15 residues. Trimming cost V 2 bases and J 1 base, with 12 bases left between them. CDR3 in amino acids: CASSFKGGAQETQYF. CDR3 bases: TGCGCCAGCAGCTTCAAGGGGGGGGCCCAAGAGACCCAGTACTTC.

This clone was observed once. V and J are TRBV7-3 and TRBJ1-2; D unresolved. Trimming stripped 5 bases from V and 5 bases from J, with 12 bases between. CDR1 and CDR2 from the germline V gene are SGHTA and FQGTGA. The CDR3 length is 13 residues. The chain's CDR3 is CASSHAGIYGYTF. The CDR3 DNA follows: TGTGCCAGCAGCCATGCCGGGATATATGGCTACACCTTC.

CDR3 protein: CASSLSPTTSGGMGEQYF. In nucleotides, the CDR3 is TGTGCCAGCAGCTTATCACCCACAACTAGCGGGGGTATGGGGGAGCAGTACTTC. The chain joins TRBV7-6 to TRBJ2-7; TRBD2 aligns across 11 bases. Trimming removed 2 bases from V and 7 bases from J; junction bases left unmatched: 16. The CDR3 has 18 amino acids. Germline loops: CDR1 SGHVS, CDR2 FNYEAQ. The full variable domain, in which reference TRBV7-6 and TRBJ2-7 provide the parts outside the CDR3, is GAGVSQSPRYKVTKRGQDVALRCDPISGHVSLYWYRQALGQGPEFLTYFNYEAQQDKSGLPNDRFSAERPEGSISTLTIQRTEQRDSAMYRCASSLSPTTSGGMGEQYFGPGTRLTVT.

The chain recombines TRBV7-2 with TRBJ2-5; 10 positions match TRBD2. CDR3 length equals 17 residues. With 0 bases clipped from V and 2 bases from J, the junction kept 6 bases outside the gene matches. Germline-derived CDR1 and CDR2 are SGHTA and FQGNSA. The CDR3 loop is CASSLAGPSGGQETQYF. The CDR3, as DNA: TGTGCCAGCAGCTTAGCGGGGCCTAGCGGGGGACAAGAGACCCAGTACTTC. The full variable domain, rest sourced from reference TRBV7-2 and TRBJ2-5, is GAGVSQSPSNKVTEKGKDVELRCDPISGHTALYWYRQSLGQGLEFLIYFQGNSAPDKSGLPSDRFSAERTGGSVSTLTIQRTQQEDSAVYLCASSLAGPSGGQETQYFGPGTRLLVL.

CDR3 nucleotides: TGTGCCTGGAGTGCCGACACGGACTACGAGCAGTACTTC. Encoded protein: CAWSADTDYEQYF. The genes are TRBV30 and TRBJ2-7, with D hard to call. Germline V gene data show CDR1 as GTSNPN and CDR2 as SVGIG (reference sequence). The CDR3 is 13 residues long. V was clipped by 1 base and J by 3 bases, with 10 bases between them. The full variable domain, completed using reference TRBV30 and TRBJ2-7, is SQTIHQWPATLVQPVGSPLSLECTVEGTSNPNLYWYRQAAGRGLQLLFYSVGIGQISSEVPQNLSASRPQDRQFILSSKKLLLSDSGFYLCAWSADTDYEQYFGPGTRLTVT.

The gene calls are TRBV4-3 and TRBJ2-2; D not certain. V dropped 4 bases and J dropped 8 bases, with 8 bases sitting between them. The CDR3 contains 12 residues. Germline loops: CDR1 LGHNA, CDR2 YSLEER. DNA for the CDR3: TGCGCCAGCAGCCTCTCAGTGGGGGAGCTGTTTTTT. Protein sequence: CASSLSVGELFF.

CDR3 amino acids: CASSSTGRSGANVLTF. The CDR3 region has the DNA TGCGCCAGCAGCTCAACAGGAAGATCTGGGGCCAACGTCCTGACTTTC. The chain couples TRBV5-1 to TRBJ2-6, with D possibly being TRBD1 (5 bases). The CDR3 has 16 residues. The V gene's germline CDR1 is SGHRS and CDR2 YFSETQ. The V end lost 3 bases, the J end lost 1 base, and 11 bases lay between the germline ends.

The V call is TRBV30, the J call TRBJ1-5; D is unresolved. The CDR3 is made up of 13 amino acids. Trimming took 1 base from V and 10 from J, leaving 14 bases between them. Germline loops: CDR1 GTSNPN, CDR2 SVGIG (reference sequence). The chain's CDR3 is CAWSAFGLQPQHF. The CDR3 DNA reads TGTGCCTGGAGTGCTTTTGGGCTGCAACCCCAGCATTTT.

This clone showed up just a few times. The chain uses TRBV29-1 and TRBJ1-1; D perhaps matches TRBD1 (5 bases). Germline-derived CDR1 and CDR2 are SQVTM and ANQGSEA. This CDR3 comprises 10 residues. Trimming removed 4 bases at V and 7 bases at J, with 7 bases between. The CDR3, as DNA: TGCAGCGTTGGACAGTATGAAGCTTTCTTT. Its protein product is CSVGQYEAFF.

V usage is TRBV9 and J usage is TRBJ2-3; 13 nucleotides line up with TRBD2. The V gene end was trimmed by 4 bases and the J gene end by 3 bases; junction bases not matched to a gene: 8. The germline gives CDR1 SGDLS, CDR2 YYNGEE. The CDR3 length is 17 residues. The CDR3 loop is CASSPMTSGGPTDTQYF. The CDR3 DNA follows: TGTGCCAGCAGCCCGATGACTAGCGGGGGGCCGACAGATACGCAGTATTTT.